This TCR beta chain was retrieved from a study of cytomegalovirus exposure and HLA in healthy donors. The PCR used 60 Vbeta and 13 Jbeta primers. Generated by immunoSEQ multiplex PCR, the TCRdb table keeps only in-frame clones and is missing some. This sample has about 280,000 clones; around nine tenths occur once, and the top ten carry roughly 2.3%. The CDR3 is 15 residues long. Trimming took off 2 bases at V and 0 bases at J, with 10 bases between the two ends. Germline V gene sequence: CDR1 KGHSH, CDR2 LQKENI. The study's findings and limits: In a later analysis, V- and J-gene trimming of beta chains associated with a DCLRE1C missense variant, replicated independently. Associated with cytomegalovirus, according to the listing, were 150 to 200 TCR beta chains. Apparent HLA restriction characterized most CMV-associated TCR beta chains in a later analysis.

With respect to this clone: The antigen remains unidentified.

V and J are TRBV18 and TRBJ1-2; D unclear. Specimen: PBMCs. The receptor was derived from a woman in her late teens or twenties in good health and CMV-seronegative. The CDR3, as DNA: TGTGCCAGCTCACCAGGAGGCAAAACTAACTATGGCTACACCTTC. Encoded protein: CASSPGGKTNYGYTF. The full variable domain, in which reference TRBV18 and TRBJ1-2 provide the parts outside the CDR3, is NAGVMQNPRHLVRRRGQEARLRCSPMKGHSHVYWYRQLPEEGLKFMVYLQKENIIDESGMPKERFSAEFPKEGPSILRIQQVVRGDSAAYFCASSPGGKTNYGYTFGSGTRLTVV.